A selection of T cell receptor beta chains follows, all from one sample in a study of shared clonotypes between healthy human individuals. Using immunoSEQ multiplex PCR, the repertoire was profiled, and TCRdb retains in-frame clones only, with some absent. The top ten hold 0.37% of the sample, which has 2 million to 2.5 million clones, 92% seen once. Material: naive CD4+ T cells from PBMCs. These receptors originate from a man younger than 35 in good health. Some clones in this sample may be carry-over from other donors' samples. The CDR3 runs from the conserved cysteine through the conserved F or W. The D gene is left open where the match is weak. Clone size is shown for a subset of rows, as once, few, many or a class of expanded clone.

TRBV6-6	-	TRBJ2-5	TRBD1	TGTGCCAGCAGCCCCCGGTTGACAGGGGGGGAGACCCAGTACTTC	CASSPRLTGGETQYF
TRBV5-6	-	TRBJ2-1	-	TGTGCCAGCAGCTTGTTGGCCGCCGGCTCCTACAATGAGCAGTTCTTC	CASSLLAAGSYNEQFF
TRBV28	-	TRBJ2-1	-	TGTGCCAGCAGTGGGACCTACAATGAGCAGTTCTTC	CASSGTYNEQFF
TRBV18	-	TRBJ1-5	TRBD1	TGTGCCAGCTCTTCGGGACAGAATCAGCCCCAGCATTTT	CASSSGQNQPQHF
TRBV5-1	-	TRBJ2-5	-	TGCGCCAGCAGCGTACCGGTTTCTAGGACCCAGTACTTC	CASSVPVSRTQYF
TRBV29-1	-	TRBJ2-3	-	TGCAGCGTTGAAACAGGGTCAGTTCAAGATACGCAGTATTTT	CSVETGSVQDTQYF
TRBV11-1	-	TRBJ1-1	-	TGTGCCAGCAGCTTTAAGGGGGACACTGAAGCTTTCTTT	CASSFKGDTEAFF
TRBV28	-	TRBJ2-7	TRBD2	TGTGCCAGCAGTAGGCCTTTCGGGAGGGCCTACGAGCAGTACTTC	CASSRPFGRAYEQYF
TRBV7-2	-	TRBJ1-2	TRBD1	TGTGCCAGCAGCCGCCGATTGGGACAGCCGTATGGCTACACCTTC	CASSRRLGQPYGYTF
TRBV18	-	TRBJ1-4	-	TGTGCCAGCTCACCACCTGGAATTGAAAAACTGTTTTTT	CASSPPGIEKLFF
TRBV11-3	-	TRBJ1-5	-	TGTGCCAGCAGCTTAGGGAGGGGCGGACAGCCCCAGCATTTT	CASSLGRGGQPQHF
TRBV4-2	-	TRBJ1-1	TRBD1	TGTGCCAGCAGCAAACTCAAGGGGACAGAGGCCACGATGAACACTGAAGCTTTCTTT	CASSKLKGTEATMNTEAFF
TRBV6-1	-	TRBJ1-5	-	TGTGCCAGCAGTGGCCCGGGAGGGAGCAATCAGCCCCAGCATTTT	CASSGPGGSNQPQHF
TRBV29-1	-	TRBJ1-2	TRBD1	TGCAGCGTGGGAGTGACAGGGTTCAGTGGCTACACCTTC	CSVGVTGFSGYTF
TRBV11-2	-	TRBJ2-3	TRBD2	TGTGCCAGCAGCTTAGGACTAGCGGGAGATACGCAGTATTTT	CASSLGLAGDTQYF
TRBV28	-	TRBJ2-5	TRBD2	TGTGCCAGCAGTTTCCGGGACTACCCTAAAGAGACCCAGTACTTC	CASSFRDYPKETQYF
TRBV7-9	-	TRBJ2-1	TRBD2	TGTGCCAGCAGCTTATGGATGCGGGAGGGCCTCGATGAGCAGTTCTTC	CASSLWMREGLDEQFF
TRBV6-5	-	TRBJ2-5	-	TGTGCCAGCAGTCTACAAACACAGGGATGGGAGACCCAGTACTTC	CASSLQTQGWETQYF
TRBV15	-	TRBJ1-5	-	TGTGCCACCAGCCGCTCCGTGACAACTTGGGGATCTGGCAATCAGCCCCAGCATTTT	CATSRSVTTWGSGNQPQHF
TRBV18	once	TRBJ2-7	-	TGTGCCAGCTCACCATCGGTAAACTCCTACGAGCAGTACTTC	CASSPSVNSYEQYF